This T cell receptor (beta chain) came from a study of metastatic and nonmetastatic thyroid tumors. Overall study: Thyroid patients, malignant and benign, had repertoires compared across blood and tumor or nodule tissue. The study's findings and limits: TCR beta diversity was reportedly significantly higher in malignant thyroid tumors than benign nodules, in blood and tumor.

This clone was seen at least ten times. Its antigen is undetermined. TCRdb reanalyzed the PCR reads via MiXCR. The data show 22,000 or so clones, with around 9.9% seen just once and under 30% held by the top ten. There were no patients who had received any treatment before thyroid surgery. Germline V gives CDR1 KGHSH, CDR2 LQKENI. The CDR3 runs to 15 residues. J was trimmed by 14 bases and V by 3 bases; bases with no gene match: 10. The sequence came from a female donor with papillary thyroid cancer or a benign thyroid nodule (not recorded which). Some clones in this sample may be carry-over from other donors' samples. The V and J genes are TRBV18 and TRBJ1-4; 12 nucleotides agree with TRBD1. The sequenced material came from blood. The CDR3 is CASSPVGTGGAELFF. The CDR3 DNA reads TGTGCCAGCTCACCCGTCGGGACAGGGGGCGCAGAGCTGTTTTTT.